This T cell receptor beta chain was captured by sequencing in a study of blood T cell repertoires in COVID-19. Across the study: The origin of the acute and convalescent COVID-19 samples was the United States, Italy and Spain.

In the original workflow: Counts of nucleated cells, estimated from reference gene primer amplification, were obtained. Libraries were prepared by immunoSEQ multiplex PCR; TCRdb keeps only in-frame clonotypes and omits some of them. That table supplies the V and J calls and clone size; D and trimming were determined from the DNA. Among 50,000 to 70,000 clones listed, 90% were seen once. This clone was seen at least ten times. Sequenced: peripheral blood. The source of this sequence is a woman of 80 years or more with active COVID-19.

DNA for the CDR3: TGTGCCAGCAGTGACATCCAGGGTGCTAATGAAAAACTGTTTTTT. It is translated as CASSDIQGANEKLFF. V is TRBV2 and J is TRBJ1-4; tentative D call: TRBD1 (5 bases). CDR3 length equals 15 residues. The germline CDR1 and CDR2 sequences are SNHLY and FYNNEI. V was shortened by 3 bases and J by 3 bases, with 11 bases between the two germline ends. Filled out from reference TRBV2 and TRBJ1-4, the complete variable domain reads EPEVTQTPSHQVTQMGQEVILRCVPISNHLYFYWYRQILGQKVEFLVSFYNNEISEKSEIFDDQFSVERPDGSNFTLKIRSTKLEDSAMYFCASSDIQGANEKLFFGSGTQLSVL.